This is a list of T cell receptor beta chains from one sample in a study of blood T cells in healthy people across ages. Via MiXCR, TCRdb re-called the 5' RACE reads, giving one row per CDR3 protein. The data show hundreds of thousands of distinct CDR3 sequences, roughly 64% seen once. The specimen was blood. The source of these receptors is a man aged 25-45 years in good health. Each CDR3 is given without its conserved first and last residue.

TRBJ2-5,15,TRBV7-2,ASSQPTSGKIQETQY
TRBJ2-7,9,TRBV6-2/TRBV6-3,ASSYFHEQY
TRBJ1-2,9,TRBV20-1,SATGQGGYT
TRBJ1-1,12,TRBV7-9,ANSSGGSIGEAF
TRBJ2-7,12,TRBV7-2,ASSLERVRDEQY
TRBJ2-3,11,TRBV20-1,SALSGITDTQY
TRBJ2-1,12,TRBV7-2,ASRKGLAGDEQF
TRBJ1-2,14,TRBV18,ASSPRFPGDNYGYT
-,13,TRBV28,ASSLMASGDYEQY
TRBJ2-5,13,TRBV6-1,ASRSFSGRYETQY
TRBJ1-4,13,TRBV12-3/TRBV12-4,ASSPTRVSNEKLF
TRBJ2-5,13,TRBV20-1,SATRLAGVRETQY
TRBJ2-6,16,TRBV28,ASLGGQGAYSGANVLT
TRBJ2-5,12,TRBV6-6,ASSYQGAGETQY
TRBJ1-2,14,TRBV6-2/TRBV6-3,ASGGSLLWDINGYT
TRBJ2-1,13,TRBV4-2,ASSLESAGSDEQF
TRBJ1-1,11,TRBV7-9,ASSYLTYTEAF
TRBJ2-1,10,TRBV7-2,ASSLLRTEQF
TRBJ2-3,13,TRBV27,ANSPGQGNTDTQY
TRBJ1-1,12,TRBV15,ATRRDSVNTEAF
TRBJ2-7,9,TRBV29-1,SGGQGDEQY
TRBJ2-7,13,TRBV5-1,ASSPGGQGPYEQY